The T cell receptor (beta chain) under discussion was sequenced for a study of siplizumab effects on memory and regulatory T cells. Study-level points and caveats: Roughly 75-95% of proliferating CD4+ or CD8+ clones lacked an assignable naive or memory phenotype. Sequences below about 10^-5 frequency were poorly captured, and few alloreactive clones mapped to unstimulated subsets.

In its sample, this clone was seen once. The target antigen is unknown. The method was immunoSEQ multiplex PCR; TCRdb's version includes in-frame clones alone and lacks a portion of them. Of tens of thousands of clones listed, around 97% were seen once; the top ten hold roughly 0.99%. The receptor's source is a human donor in good health. The sequenced material came from naive CD8+ T cells sorted from blood.

CDR3 DNA: TGTGCCAGCAGTAAACCCGGACAGGTCTTCTATGGCTACACCTTC. Its translation is CASSKPGQVFYGYTF. This chain joins TRBV25-1 and TRBJ1-2, with 7 bases fitting TRBD1. Germline CDR1 reads MGHDK; CDR2 reads SYGVNS. This CDR3 is built from 15 residues. J gave up 4 bases and V 5 bases, and 10 bases lay outside the gene matches.